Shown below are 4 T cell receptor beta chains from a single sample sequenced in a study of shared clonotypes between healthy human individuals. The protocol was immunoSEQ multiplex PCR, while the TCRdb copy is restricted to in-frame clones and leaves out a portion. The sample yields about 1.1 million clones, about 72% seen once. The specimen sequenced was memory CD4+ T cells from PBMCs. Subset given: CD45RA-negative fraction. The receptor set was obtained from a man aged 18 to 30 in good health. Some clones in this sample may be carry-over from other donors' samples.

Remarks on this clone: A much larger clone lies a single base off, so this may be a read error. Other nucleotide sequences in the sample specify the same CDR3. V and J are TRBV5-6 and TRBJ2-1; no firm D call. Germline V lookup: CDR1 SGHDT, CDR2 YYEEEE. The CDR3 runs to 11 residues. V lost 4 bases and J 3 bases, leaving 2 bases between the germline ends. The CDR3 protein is CASSLYNEQFF. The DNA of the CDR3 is TGTGCCAGCAGCCTCTACAATGAGCAGTTCTTC.

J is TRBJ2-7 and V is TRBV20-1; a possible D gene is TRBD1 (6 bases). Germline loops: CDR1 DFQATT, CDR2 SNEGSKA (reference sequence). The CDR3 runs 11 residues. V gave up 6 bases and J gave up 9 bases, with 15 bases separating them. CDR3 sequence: CSAPWGPAQYF. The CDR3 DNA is TGCAGTGCCCCTTGGGGGCCAGCGCAGTACTTC.

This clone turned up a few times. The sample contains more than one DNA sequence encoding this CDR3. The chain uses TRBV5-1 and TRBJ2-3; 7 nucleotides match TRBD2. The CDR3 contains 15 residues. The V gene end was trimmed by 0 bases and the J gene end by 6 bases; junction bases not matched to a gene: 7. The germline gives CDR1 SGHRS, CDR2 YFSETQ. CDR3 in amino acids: CASSLEGGRGDTQYF. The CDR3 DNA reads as TGCGCCAGCAGCTTGGAGGGAGGGCGCGGGGATACGCAGTATTTT.

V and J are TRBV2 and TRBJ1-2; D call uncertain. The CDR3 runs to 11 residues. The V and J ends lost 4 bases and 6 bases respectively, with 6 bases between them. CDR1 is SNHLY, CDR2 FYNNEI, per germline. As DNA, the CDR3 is TGTGCCAGCAGTGTTGACCATGGCTACACCTTC. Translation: CASSVDHGYTF.